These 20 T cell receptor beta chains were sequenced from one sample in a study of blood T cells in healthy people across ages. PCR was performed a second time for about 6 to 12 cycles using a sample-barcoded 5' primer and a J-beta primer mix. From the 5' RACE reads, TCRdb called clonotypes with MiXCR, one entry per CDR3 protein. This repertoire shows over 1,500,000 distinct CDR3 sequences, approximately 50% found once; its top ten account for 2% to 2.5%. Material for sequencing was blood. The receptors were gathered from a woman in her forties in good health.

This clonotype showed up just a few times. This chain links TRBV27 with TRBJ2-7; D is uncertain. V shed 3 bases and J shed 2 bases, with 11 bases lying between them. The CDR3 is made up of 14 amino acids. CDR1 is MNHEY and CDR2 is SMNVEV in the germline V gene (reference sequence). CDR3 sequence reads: CASSFGPIAYEQYF. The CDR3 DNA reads TGTGCCAGCAGTTTTGGTCCGATTGCCTACGAGCAGTACTTC.

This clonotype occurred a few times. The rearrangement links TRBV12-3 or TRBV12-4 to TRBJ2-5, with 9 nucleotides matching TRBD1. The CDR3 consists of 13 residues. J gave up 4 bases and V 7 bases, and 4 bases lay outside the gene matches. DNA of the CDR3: TGTGCCAGCACCCAGACAGGGGGAGAGACCCAGTACTTC. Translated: CASTQTGGETQYF.

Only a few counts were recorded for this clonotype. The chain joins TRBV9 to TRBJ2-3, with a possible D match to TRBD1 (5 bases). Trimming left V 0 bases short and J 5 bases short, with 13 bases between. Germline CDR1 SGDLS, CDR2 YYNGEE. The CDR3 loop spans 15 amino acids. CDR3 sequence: CASSVGGSTRDTQYF. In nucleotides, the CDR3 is TGTGCCAGCAGCGTAGGGGGCAGTACGAGAGATACGCAGTATTTT.

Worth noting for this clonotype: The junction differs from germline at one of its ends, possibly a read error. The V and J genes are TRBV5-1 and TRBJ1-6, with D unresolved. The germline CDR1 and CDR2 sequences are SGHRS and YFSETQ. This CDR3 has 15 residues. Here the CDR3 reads CASSRSSLYNSSLHF. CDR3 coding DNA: TGCGCCAGCAGCCGCTCTAGCCTCTATAATTCATCCCTCCACTTT.

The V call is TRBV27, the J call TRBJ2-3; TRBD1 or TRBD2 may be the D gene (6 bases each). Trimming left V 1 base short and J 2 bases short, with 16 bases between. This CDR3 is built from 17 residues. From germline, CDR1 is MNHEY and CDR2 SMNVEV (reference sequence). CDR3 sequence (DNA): TGTGCCAGCAGTTTATTAGGGGGGCTCCTCGTCACAGATACGCAGTATTTT. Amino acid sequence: CASSLLGGLLVTDTQYF.

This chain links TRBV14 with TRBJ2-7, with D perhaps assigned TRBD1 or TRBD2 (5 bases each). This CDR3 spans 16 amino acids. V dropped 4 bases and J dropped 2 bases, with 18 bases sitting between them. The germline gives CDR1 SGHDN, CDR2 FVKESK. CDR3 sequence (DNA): TGTGCCAGCAGCCTCCTAGAGGGGATGGACACCTACGAGCAGTACTTC. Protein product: CASSLLEGMDTYEQYF.

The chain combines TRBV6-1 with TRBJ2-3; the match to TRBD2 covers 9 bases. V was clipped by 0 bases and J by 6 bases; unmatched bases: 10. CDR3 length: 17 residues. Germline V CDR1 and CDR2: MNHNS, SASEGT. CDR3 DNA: TGTGCCAGCAGTGAAGCCCGGACTAGCGCACTTGTTGATACGCAGTATTTT. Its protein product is CASSEARTSALVDTQYF.

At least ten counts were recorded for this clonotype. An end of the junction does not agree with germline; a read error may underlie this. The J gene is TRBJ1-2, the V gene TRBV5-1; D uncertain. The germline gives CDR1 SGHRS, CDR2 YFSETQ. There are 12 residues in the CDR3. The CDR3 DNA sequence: TGTGCCAGCAGCGTAGATCGCGCCGGCTACACCTTC. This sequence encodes CASSVDRAGYTF.

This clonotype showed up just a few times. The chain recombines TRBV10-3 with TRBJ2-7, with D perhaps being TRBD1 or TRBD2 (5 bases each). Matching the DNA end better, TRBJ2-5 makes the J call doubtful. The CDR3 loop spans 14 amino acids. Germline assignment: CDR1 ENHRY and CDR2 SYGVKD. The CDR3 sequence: CAISERDLGETQYF. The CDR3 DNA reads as TGTGCCATCAGTGAGCGGGACCTAGGAGAGACCCAGTACTTC.

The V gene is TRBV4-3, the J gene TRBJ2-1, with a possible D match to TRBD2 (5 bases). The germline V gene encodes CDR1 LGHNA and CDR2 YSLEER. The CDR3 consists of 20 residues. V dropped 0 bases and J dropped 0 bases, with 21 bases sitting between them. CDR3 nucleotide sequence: TGCGCCAGCAGCCAAGATCACCCGGAGGCCGTACTGAGCTCCTACAATGAGCAGTTCTTC. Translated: CASSQDHPEAVLSSYNEQFF.

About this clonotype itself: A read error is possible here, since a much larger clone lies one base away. The CDR3 region has the DNA TGTGCCACCAGCCCGGACAGGCAACTTTACGAGCAGTACTTC. This sequence encodes CATSPDRQLYEQYF. V and J are TRBV15 and TRBJ2-7; 7 bases fit TRBD1. This CDR3 has 14 amino acids. Germline loops: CDR1 LNHNV, CDR2 YYDKDF (reference sequence). V lost 5 bases to trimming and J lost 4 bases; unmatched junction nucleotides: 8. Filled out from reference TRBV15 and TRBJ2-7, the complete variable domain reads DAMVIQNPRYQVTQFGKPVTLSCSQTLNHNVMYWYQQKSSQAPKLLFHYYDKDFNNEADTPDNFQSRRPNTSFCFLDIRSPGLGDTAMYLCATSPDRQLYEQYFGPGTRLTVT.

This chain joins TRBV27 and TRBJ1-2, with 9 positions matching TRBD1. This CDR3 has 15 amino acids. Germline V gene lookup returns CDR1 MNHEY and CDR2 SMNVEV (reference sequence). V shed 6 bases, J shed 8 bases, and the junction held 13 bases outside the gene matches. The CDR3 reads CASRRTGGALGGYTF. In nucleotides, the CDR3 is TGTGCCAGCAGACGAACAGGGGGCGCTTTGGGGGGCTACACCTTC.

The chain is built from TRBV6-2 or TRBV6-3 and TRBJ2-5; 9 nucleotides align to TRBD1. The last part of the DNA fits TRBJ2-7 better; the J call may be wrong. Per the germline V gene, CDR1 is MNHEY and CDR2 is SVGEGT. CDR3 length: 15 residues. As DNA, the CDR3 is TGTGCCAGCAGTTCGATGGACAGGGGATCCTACGAGCAGTACTTC. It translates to CASSSMDRGSYEQYF.

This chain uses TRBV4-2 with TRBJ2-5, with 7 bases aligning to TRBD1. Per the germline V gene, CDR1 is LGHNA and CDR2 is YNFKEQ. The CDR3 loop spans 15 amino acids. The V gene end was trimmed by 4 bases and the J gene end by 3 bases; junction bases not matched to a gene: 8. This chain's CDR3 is CASSPQTGTEETQYF. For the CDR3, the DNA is TGTGCCAGCAGCCCTCAGACAGGGACCGAAGAGACCCAGTACTTC.

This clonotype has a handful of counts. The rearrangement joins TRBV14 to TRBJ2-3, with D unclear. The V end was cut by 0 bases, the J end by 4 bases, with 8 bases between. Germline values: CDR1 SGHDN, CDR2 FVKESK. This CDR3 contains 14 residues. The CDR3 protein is CASSQDSIADTQYF. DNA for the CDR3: TGTGCCAGCAGCCAAGATAGTATCGCAGATACGCAGTATTTT.

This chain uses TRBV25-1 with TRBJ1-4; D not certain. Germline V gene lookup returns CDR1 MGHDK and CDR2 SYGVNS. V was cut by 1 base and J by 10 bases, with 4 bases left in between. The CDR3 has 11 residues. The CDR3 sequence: CASSESVKLFF. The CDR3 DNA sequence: TGTGCCAGCAGTGAATCTGTAAAACTGTTTTTT.

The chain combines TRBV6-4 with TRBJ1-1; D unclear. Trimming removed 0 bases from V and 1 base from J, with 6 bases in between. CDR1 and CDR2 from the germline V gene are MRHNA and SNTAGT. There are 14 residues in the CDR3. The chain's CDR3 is CASSDSAENTEAFF. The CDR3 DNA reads TGTGCCAGCAGTGACTCGGCCGAGAACACTGAAGCTTTCTTT.

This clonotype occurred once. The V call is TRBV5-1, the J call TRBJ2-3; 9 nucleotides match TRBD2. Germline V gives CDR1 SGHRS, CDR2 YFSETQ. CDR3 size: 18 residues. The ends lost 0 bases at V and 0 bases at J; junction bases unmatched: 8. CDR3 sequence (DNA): TGCGCCAGCAGCTTGGAGCCTAGCGGGGCCTCTAGCACAGATACGCAGTATTTT. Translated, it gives CASSLEPSGASSTDTQYF.

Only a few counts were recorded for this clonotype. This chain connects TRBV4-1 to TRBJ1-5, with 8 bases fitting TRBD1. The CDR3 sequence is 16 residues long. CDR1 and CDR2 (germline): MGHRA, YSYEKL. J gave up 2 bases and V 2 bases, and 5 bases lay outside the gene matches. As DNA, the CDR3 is TGCGCCAGCAGCCAAACCCCGGGACAGGGCAATCAGCCCCAGCATTTT. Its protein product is CASSQTPGQGNQPQHF.

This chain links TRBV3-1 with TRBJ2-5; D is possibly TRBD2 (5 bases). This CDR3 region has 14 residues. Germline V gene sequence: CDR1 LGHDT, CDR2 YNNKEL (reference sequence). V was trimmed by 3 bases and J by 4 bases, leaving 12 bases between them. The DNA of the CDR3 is TGTGCCAGCAGCCACCCTAGCTTACGAGAGACCCAGTACTTC. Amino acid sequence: CASSHPSLRETQYF.